The next 29 T cell receptor beta chains were all read from a single sample in a study of blood T cells in healthy people across ages. With a J-beta primer mix and a sample-barcoded 5' primer, a second PCR ran about 7 to 11 cycles. Each CDR3 protein gets one entry after TCRdb re-called the 5' RACE reads with MiXCR. The profile shows around 800,000 distinct CDR3 sequences, 53% of them singletons. Sequencing was performed on blood. Receptors originate from a man older than 75 in good health.

This clonotype has a handful of counts. The chain recombines TRBV5-1 with TRBJ2-7; possible D gene TRBD1, 7 bases. The CDR3 spans 13 residues. V lost 4 bases, J lost 5 bases, and 13 bases lay in between. Germline V gives CDR1 SGHRS, CDR2 YFSETQ. In DNA, the CDR3 is TGCGCCAGCAGCCGCGGGACAGCCCACGAGCAGTACTTC. Its translation: CASSRGTAHEQYF.

The chain links TRBV20-1 to TRBJ2-1; D not resolved. The germline V and J ends were trimmed by 5 bases and 4 bases, with 6 bases remaining between them. Per germline, CDR1 DFQATT and CDR2 SNEGSKA (reference sequence). The CDR3 runs 11 residues. CDR3 bases: TGCAGTGCTGCCGATTACAATGAGCAGTTCTTC. It is translated as CSAADYNEQFF.

This clonotype was seen only a few times. The chain couples TRBV7-2 to TRBJ2-7; tentative D call: TRBD2 (5 bases). The CDR3 spans 14 residues. The V and J ends lost 5 bases and 6 bases respectively, with 17 bases between them. Germline lookup yields CDR1 SGHTA and CDR2 FQGNSA. The CDR3: CASSPTPTSAEQYF. The DNA of the CDR3 is TGTGCCAGCAGCCCCACACCTACTAGTGCCGAGCAGTACTTC.

V is TRBV3-1 and J is TRBJ2-5; D unclear. From germline, CDR1 is LGHDT and CDR2 YNNKEL (reference sequence). V was shortened by 5 bases and J by 5 bases, with 12 bases between the two germline ends. The CDR3 has 13 residues. The CDR3 protein is CASSILEWETQYF. For the CDR3, the DNA is TGTGCCAGCAGCATATTGGAGTGGGAGACCCAGTACTTC.

There are a few counts of this clonotype. The chain couples TRBV27 to TRBJ2-7; no firm D call. V lost 3 bases, J lost 3 bases, and 9 bases lay in between. Germline CDR1 reads MNHEY; CDR2 reads SMNVEV (reference sequence). This CDR3 is 13 amino acids long. CDR3 DNA sequence: TGTGCCAGCAGTTTTGGTGAGAACTACGAGCAGTACTTC. Protein: CASSFGENYEQYF.

The rearrangement joins TRBV24-1 to TRBJ1-1; TRBD1 is a possible D gene (5 bases). The CDR3 length is 17 residues. Trimming pared 3 bases from V and 0 bases from J, leaving 16 bases between. Per germline, CDR1 KGHDR and CDR2 SFDVKD. CDR3 bases: TGTGCCACCAGTGATCTGGGGGAGATACGGATGAACACTGAAGCTTTCTTT. Protein: CATSDLGEIRMNTEAFF.

This chain uses TRBV29-1 with TRBJ2-5, with D hard to call. The tail of the sequence fits TRBJ2-7 better, so the J call may be wrong. The CDR3 contains 13 residues. Germline CDR1 reads SQVTM; CDR2 reads ANQGSEA. The CDR3 is CSVVLVSWNEQYF. The DNA of the CDR3 is TGCAGCGTTGTCCTCGTTTCCTGGAACGAGCAGTACTTC.

This chain joins TRBV18 and TRBJ2-3; D gene ambiguous. Germline V CDR1 and CDR2: KGHSH, LQKENI. V was pared by 8 bases and J by 0 bases, with 9 bases between. CDR3 length equals 13 residues. For the CDR3, the DNA is TGTGCCAGCGCAAGCCTAAGCACAGATACGCAGTATTTT. This translates into CASASLSTDTQYF.

This chain joins TRBV7-9 and TRBJ2-1; D call uncertain. The CDR3 has 12 amino acids. The V gene lost 2 bases and the J gene lost 8 bases, with 7 bases spanning the gap. Germline lookup yields CDR1 SEHNR and CDR2 FQNEAQ (reference sequence). This CDR3 reads CASSLQTDEQFF. CDR3 nucleotides: TGTGCCAGCAGCTTACAAACGGATGAGCAGTTCTTC.

This clonotype was observed a few times. The CDR3 nucleotides are TGCAGCGTTGACAACGACAGGTCCTCCTACGAGCAGTACTTC. This gives the protein CSVDNDRSSYEQYF. The chain is built from TRBV29-1 and TRBJ2-7; D might be TRBD1 (6 bases). Trimming took off 3 bases at V and 0 bases at J, with 12 bases between the two ends. CDR1 is SQVTM and CDR2 is ANQGSEA in the germline V gene. The CDR3 extends over 14 amino acids.

The V and J genes are TRBV15 and TRBJ2-1, with 16 bases lining up with TRBD2. Germline CDR1 and CDR2: LNHNV and YYDKDF (reference sequence). The CDR3 runs to 19 residues. Germline trimming cut 1 base from V and 4 bases from J; bases unmatched to any gene: 7. CDR3 DNA: TGTGCCACCAGCAGAGTGTTCGGGACTAGCGGGGGGGGATACAATGAGCAGTTCTTC. Translating gives CATSRVFGTSGGGYNEQFF. Variable domain in full (rest from reference TRBV15 and TRBJ2-1): DAMVIQNPRYQVTQFGKPVTLSCSQTLNHNVMYWYQQKSSQAPKLLFHYYDKDFNNEADTPDNFQSRRPNTSFCFLDIRSPGLGDTAMYLCATSRVFGTSGGGYNEQFFGPGTRLTVL.

This chain connects TRBV29-1 to TRBJ2-7, with TRBD2 matching over 8 bases. From germline, CDR1 is SQVTM and CDR2 ANQGSEA. The CDR3 sequence is 13 residues long. Unmatched junction bases numbered 4, after V lost 3 bases and J lost 3 bases. This CDR3 is CSVERLAGYEQYF. Written as DNA, the CDR3 is TGCAGCGTTGAGAGGCTAGCGGGCTACGAGCAGTACTTC.

The CDR3 DNA reads as TGCAGTGCTACTCGACTAGCGGGAGTTGAGACCCAGTACTTC. Translation: CSATRLAGVETQYF. The chain couples TRBV20-1 to TRBJ2-5; TRBD2 matches 12 bases. CDR1 and CDR2 (germline): DFQATT, SNEGSKA (reference sequence). J was trimmed by 5 bases and V by 4 bases; bases with no gene match: 5. This CDR3 has 14 amino acids.

The chain carries TRBV12-3 or TRBV12-4 and TRBJ2-1, with TRBD1 identical over 8 bases. With 7 bases clipped from V and 8 bases from J, the junction kept 10 bases outside the gene matches. The CDR3 consists of 14 residues. The CDR3 coding sequence is TGTGCCAGCAAGCAACAGGGGGTATTGGATGAGCAGTTCTTC. Translation gives CASKQQGVLDEQFF.

V and J are TRBV14 and TRBJ2-1; 7 nucleotides align to TRBD2. V dropped 4 bases and J dropped 6; count of bases not matched to a gene: 6. The CDR3 is made up of 14 amino acids. Germline CDR1 is SGHDN and CDR2 is FVKESK. CDR3 sequence: CASSRSLASNEQFF. DNA of the CDR3: TGTGCCAGCAGCCGCTCACTAGCGTCCAATGAGCAGTTCTTC.

This chain joins TRBV29-1 and TRBJ2-3, with 8 bases that match TRBD1. The CDR3 consists of 15 residues. After removal of 7 bases from V and 14 bases from J, the junction contained 23 bases not matched to a gene. Germline loops: CDR1 SQVTM, CDR2 ANQGSEA. The chain's CDR3 is CSAEGGRGPHRYAYF. CDR3 nucleotides: TGCAGCGCCGAGGGGGGCAGGGGGCCTCACAGATACGCGTATTTT.

DNA for the CDR3: TGCAGTGCTAGAGATCCCGGGGTCCAAGAGACCCAGTACTTC. Its protein product is CSARDPGVQETQYF. The chain has TRBV20-1 and TRBJ2-5; a possible D gene is TRBD2 (5 bases). Germline assignment: CDR1 DFQATT and CDR2 SNEGSKA (reference sequence). This CDR3 is 14 amino acids long. V lost 0 bases, J lost 1 base, and 9 bases lay in between.

The chain recombines TRBV11-1 with TRBJ1-2; 8 bases are a match to TRBD1. Trimming cost V 5 bases and J 4 bases; bases outside gene matches: 9. Per the germline V gene, CDR1 is SGHAT and CDR2 is FQDESV (reference sequence). This CDR3 has 15 residues. CDR3: CASSPDRGGGYGYTF. The CDR3 coding sequence is TGTGCCAGCAGCCCCGACAGGGGAGGTGGCTATGGCTACACCTTC.

This clonotype was seen a handful of times. The chain joins TRBV7-6 to TRBJ2-7, with D perhaps TRBD2 (5 bases). Trimming shortened V by 5 bases and J by 4 bases, and 18 bases separated the two germline ends. Germline V gene data show CDR1 as SGHVS and CDR2 as FNYEAQ. The length of the CDR3 is 15 residues. The CDR3: CASSTFSASPYEQYF. CDR3 DNA sequence: TGTGCCAGCAGCACTTTTAGCGCCTCACCTTACGAGCAGTACTTC. The full variable domain, in which reference TRBV7-6 and TRBJ2-7 provide the parts outside the CDR3, is GAGVSQSPRYKVTKRGQDVALRCDPISGHVSLYWYRQALGQGPEFLTYFNYEAQQDKSGLPNDRFSAERPEGSISTLTIQRTEQRDSAMYRCASSTFSASPYEQYFGPGTRLTVT.

The chain recombines TRBV7-7 with TRBJ2-1; no firm D call. Trimming pared 5 bases from V and 3 bases from J, leaving 14 bases between. In germline, CDR1 is SSHAT, CDR2 FNYEAQ (reference sequence). This CDR3 region has 15 residues. DNA of the CDR3: TGTGCCAGCAGCCAGTCCCGGGCCCACTACAATGAGCAGTTCTTC. Its translation is CASSQSRAHYNEQFF.

The chain couples TRBV5-1 to TRBJ2-7; D is undetermined. Trimming took off 4 bases at V and 1 base at J, with 15 bases between the two ends. The V gene's germline CDR1 is SGHRS and CDR2 YFSETQ. This CDR3 is built from 15 residues. This chain's CDR3 is CASSPRTFTSYEQYF. The CDR3 bases are TGCGCCAGCAGCCCGCGGACGTTCACTTCCTACGAGCAGTACTTC.

The chain combines TRBV9 with TRBJ1-6, with TRBD1 matching 8 bases. The CDR3 has 16 residues. V lost 4 bases and J lost 8; bases outside the gene matches: 11. Germline lookup yields CDR1 SGDLS and CDR2 YYNGEE. The CDR3 region has the DNA TGTGCCAGCAGCCAGAGACAGGGGAAACCTGATTCACCCCTCCACTTT. This encodes CASSQRQGKPDSPLHF.

The rearrangement joins TRBV6-2 or TRBV6-3 to TRBJ1-4; unclear D gene. This CDR3 contains 14 residues. Germline-derived CDR1 and CDR2 are MNHEY and SVGEGT. Trimming pared 6 bases from V and 8 bases from J, leaving 16 bases between. CDR3 residues: CASSDRTGREKLFF. CDR3 DNA sequence: TGTGCCAGCAGCGACCGGACGGGTAGAGAAAAACTGTTTTTT.

This clonotype appeared a few times. The V call is TRBV20-1, the J call TRBJ2-7; D possibly corresponds to TRBD2 (7 bases). Deletions cut 6 bases from V and 3 bases from J, with 18 bases between. Germline CDR1 is DFQATT and CDR2 is SNEGSKA (reference sequence). This CDR3 has 14 residues. The CDR3 bases are TGCAGTGCACCCGGGGGGCAGGGGAACTACGAGCAGTACTTC. Its protein product is CSAPGGQGNYEQYF.

The rearrangement uses TRBV6-4 and TRBJ2-1, with 7 bases aligning to TRBD2. Germline CDR1 MRHNA, CDR2 SNTAGT. There are 15 residues in the CDR3. V dropped 4 bases and J dropped 4; count of bases not matched to a gene: 7. The CDR3 region has the DNA TGTGCCAGCAGTGTAGAGCTAGCGGCATACAATGAGCAGTTCTTC. Translated, it gives CASSVELAAYNEQFF.

The chain has TRBV28 and TRBJ1-2, with D possibly matching TRBD1 (6 bases). The CDR3 runs to 13 residues. Germline V gene sequence: CDR1 MDHEN, CDR2 SYDVKM. V lost 6 bases and J lost 10, with 18 bases in between. CDR3 in DNA: TGTGCCAGCAGCCTAACCCTACAGGGCATCTACACCTTC. Translated: CASSLTLQGIYTF.

V gene TRBV5-1 combines with J gene TRBJ2-1; 12 nucleotides agree with TRBD2. CDR3 size: 16 residues. Germline V lookup: CDR1 SGHRS, CDR2 YFSETQ. Germline trimming cut 0 bases from V and 8 bases from J; bases unmatched to any gene: 6. The CDR3 DNA follows: TGCGCCAGCAGCTTGGCCGGGACTAGCGGGTCCTATGAGCAGTTCTTC. Protein sequence: CASSLAGTSGSYEQFF.

With regard to this clonotype: The junction departs from germline at one end; a sequencing error may be responsible. The chain is built from TRBV3-1 and TRBJ2-5, with TRBD2 matching over 9 bases. The DNA end lines up better with TRBJ2-7; the J call may be wrong. Per the germline V gene, CDR1 is LGHDT and CDR2 is YNNKEL (reference sequence). The CDR3 contains 14 residues. The CDR3 nucleotides read TGTCCCAGCAGCCGAGGACTAGCGCTGTACGAGCAGTACTTC. Translated, it gives CPSSRGLALYEQYF.

The DNA of the CDR3 is TGCAGCGCCCATCTAGCGGACAAGGGCACAGATACGCAGTATTTT. Its protein is CSAHLADKGTDTQYF. The V call is TRBV29-1, the J call TRBJ2-3, with 7 bases matching TRBD2. CDR1 and CDR2 (germline): SQVTM, ANQGSEA. V shed 7 bases, J shed 1 base, and the junction held 11 bases outside the gene matches. This CDR3 has 15 residues.